The entry below describes one T cell receptor (beta chain). It has no known antigen specificity. Base qualities were left out, and no much larger clone turns up one base away. These data come from a study of regulatory T cells in long-lasting Graves disease (dated by TCRdb to about 2021). Describing the broader study: Patients with newly diagnosed Graves' disease had been on antithyroid drugs for under 3 months. TCR sequencing covered some 13 persistent and approximately 20 newly diagnosed Graves' disease patients, some 35 samples in total. Peripheral blood TCR sequencing and RNA sequencing compared persistent Graves' disease patients with newly diagnosed Graves' disease patients. The study was conducted in China and was registered as a clinical trial. What the research found in general, with its limitations: The study examined only peripheral blood because the primary lesion, thyroid tissue, could not be accessed. Sequencing and analysis were limited to the TCR beta chain. Persistent patients shared more public clonotypes among themselves (2,741) than newly diagnosed patients did (roughly 920). The authors noted that the small sample size was a limitation that may lower accuracy. Lower TCR Shannon entropy and fewer highly expanded clones were observed in persistent Graves' disease patients than in newly diagnosed patients, which suggested clonal expansion. Persistent disease showed preferential use of TRBV28, TRBJ1-2 and TRBJ2-5, whereas newly diagnosed disease favored TRBV20-1 and TRBJ2-1.

The germline ends are 16 bases apart after V is trimmed by 5 bases and J by 5 bases. The CDR3 numbers 14 residues from cysteine through phenylalanine. CDR3 DNA is the only sequence kept; it has 42 bases, read in frame from the first base. Reading the germline V gene gives CDR1 KGHSH and CDR2 LQKENI. The library came from multiplex PCR. The instrument was an Illumina HiSeq 4000. To build TCR beta libraries, CDR3 regions were amplified by Arm-PCR using iRepertoire HTBI primers. Before sequencing, the PCR products went through gel purification. In the authors' own workflow: Gene usage analysis of CDR3 amino acid clonotypes relied on the 62 TRBV and 14 TRBJ segments identified across samples. COPE and FqMerger were used to merge filtered high-quality paired reads into contigs. Contigs were aligned with BLAST to IMGT TRBV, TRBD and TRBJ reference genes, and CDR3 was defined per IMGT. Highly expanded clones were defined as clonotypes with a frequency above 0.1%. Shannon entropy was used to measure repertoire diversity, and the Gini coefficient was used to measure V-J evenness. Public clonotypes were defined as clonotypes shared by more than one individual. The public reads were run again by TCRdb, first through fastp at Q25 and then through MiXCR, and only productive beta chains were kept. Rows with one shared CDR3 protein collapse into an entry with the most common genes and DNA. In this record, the V and J calls reflect TCRdb's handling and not the investigators' own analysis. The sample yields 450,000 to 500,000 distinct CDR3 sequences; around 16% were counted once. The leading ten clones occupy 10% to 15% of the sample.

The sample's time point label, decoded: newly diagnosed GD, antithyroid drugs for less than 3 months. For both TCR sequencing and RNA sequencing, RNA was extracted from PBMCs using TRIzol. The diagnosis of Graves' disease followed American Thyroid Association guidelines. Recruitment of patients was carried out at an endocrinology department in Xi'an, China. Each patient gave about 9.1 milliliters of peripheral blood, collected in an EDTA anticoagulant tube. Ficoll Paque Plus density gradient separation was used to isolate PBMCs, and no further T cell sorting was done. RNA quality was checked with an Agilent 2100 Bioanalyzer and agarose gel, and concentration with a NanoDrop 2000. This sample was shared with a second study, whose subject was T cells in Graves' hyperthyroidism and ophthalmopathy. Per that second paper: Graves' hyperthyroidism was defined as stable when no progression to ophthalmopathy occurred over 18 months of follow-up. Hyperthyroidism patients were aged 18 to 65 years and newly diagnosed, with disease duration of less than 2 months. The study excluded patients with uncontrolled infections, other autoimmune diseases, pregnancy or lactation. Diagnoses relied on clinical symptoms, serum thyroxine and TRAb, thyroid ultrasound and orbital computed tomography. For the first round of RT-PCR on the TCR CDR3, the HTBI primer set was used together with the Qiagen OneStep RT-PCR kit. Most expanded thyroid clonotypes (frequency above 0.001) were also detected in blood, a finding suggesting that blood repertoires may reflect thyroid immune responses. A model built on a 13 V-J signature distinguished ophthalmopathy from stable hyperthyroidism, reaching 85% to 90% sensitivity and 81.08% specificity in cross-validation and 80%/75% in testing. In validation, the model predicted progression to ophthalmopathy with over 60% sensitivity and over 72% specificity, a median of around six months before onset. TCR V-J signatures able to tell the groups apart were searched for in a discovery cohort of 90 to 100 patients, of whom roughly 42 had Graves' ophthalmopathy and 55 to 65 had stable Graves' hyperthyroidism. Prospective prediction of ophthalmopathy was tested in an independent validation cohort consisting of 18 to 20 hyperthyroidism patients and around 16 patients who later progressed to ophthalmopathy. For training and testing, the 80 to 100 patients in the discovery cohort were randomly divided in a 7:3 ratio. In about 6 Graves' hyperthyroidism patients, the study also compared T-cell repertoires from thyroid tissue with T-cell repertoires from blood. Following sampling, methimazole starting at 30 mg daily was given to hyperthyroidism patients, and high-dose intravenous methylprednisolone was given to ophthalmopathy patients. Libraries were constructed in a second round of multiplex PCR, after which size selection and purification were carried out. Sequencing of the libraries was done on an Illumina HiSeq2000 using paired-end 100 bp reads. SOAPnuke was used to process the raw data, throwing out any read that contained adapters or uncalled bases, had a mean Phred below 15, or lacked an exact constant-primer or identifier match. COPE v1.2.5 was used to merge the high-quality paired reads, and each unique nucleotide sequence was defined as a clonotype. MiTCR v1.1 was used to align clonotypes to the IMGT TRBV, TRBD and TRBJ reference segments. The analysis was restricted to V-J combinations with a frequency above 0.0001, which together covered over 99% of the repertoires. The TCS score was defined as the ratio of F50 (clonal expansion) to E x V (chaos), calculated using BLOSUM62-based TCRdist between CDR3 peptides within each V-J. Welch's t-statistics and random forest reduced around 550 V-J features to 10 to 15, which were used in a naive Bayes classifier (R e1071). No statistical method was used to fix the sample size in advance, and group allocation was not hidden from the investigators. According to the paper, TCR Vbeta CDR3 sequencing was carried out on over 130 peripheral blood samples, which came from approximately 41 ophthalmopathy, under 80 hyperthyroidism and about 17 progressor patients.

The receptor was derived from a man between 35 and 55 years old with Graves disease. Donor details come from another sample of the same person, matched by shared clones. Recombination connected TRBV18 to TRBJ2-7; TRBD2 might be the D gene, on 6 matching bases. Sequencing was performed on peripheral blood mononuclear cells (PBMCs), taken at new diagnosis, from a patient treated with antithyroid drugs. The nucleotides are TGTGCCAGCTCAGTTCTGGGGCGGGAACACGAGCAGTACTTC. Its coded protein is CASSVLGREHEQYF.